This T cell receptor (beta chain) was found in a study of cytotoxic CD8 clonotypes in ibrutinib-treated CLL. Investigators sought sequencing depths of between 1 in 200,000 and 1 in 1 million T cells. Assay: immunoSEQ multiplex PCR; the TCRdb copy retains only in-frame clones and omits some. The repertoire holds under 150,000 clones, with approximately 80% as singletons. The CDR3 is 15 residues long. CDR1 and CDR2 from the germline V gene are SEHNR and FQNEAQ (reference sequence). V gave up 2 bases and J gave up 2 bases, with 10 bases separating them. Here the sequenced sample was PBMCs, taken after 24 months of ibrutinib treatment. The chain employs TRBV7-9 and TRBJ2-4; D may be TRBD2 (5 bases). This receptor was taken from a human donor with chronic lymphocytic leukemia. The CDR3 here is CASSLLSGTKNIQYF. The CDR3 DNA follows: TGTGCCAGCAGCTTACTGTCGGGGACCAAAAACATTCAGTACTTC.